These T cell receptor beta chains were read from a single sample in a study of blood T cell repertoires in COVID-19. Method: immunoSEQ multiplex PCR; TCRdb's copy keeps in-frame clones and lacks some. The profile shows around 250,000 clones, roughly 86% of them singletons. The sample taken for sequencing was peripheral blood. The receptors come from a woman aged 55-75 years who had recovered from COVID-19. The CDR3 runs from the conserved cysteine through the conserved F or W. A D gene is named only where the DNA matches it firmly. Clone size is stated in some rows and not others, as once, few, many or a class when expanded.

size	V	D	J	DNA	CDR3
.	TRBV28	.	TRBJ2-1	TGTGCCAGCAGCTCCTACAGGGCTCATGAGCAGTTCTTC	CASSSYRAHEQFF
.	TRBV29-1	.	TRBJ2-7	TGCAGCGTAGCGGTAAGCTCCTACGAGCAGTACTTC	CSVAVSSYEQYF
once	TRBV27	TRBD1	TRBJ1-2	TGTGCCAGCAGTTTACGGGACAGAGGCGGCTACACCTTC	CASSLRDRGGYTF
.	TRBV7-8	TRBD2	TRBJ2-3	TGTGCCAGCAGCTTGGTCGGGGGGTACACAGATACGCAGTATTTT	CASSLVGGYTDTQYF
.	TRBV28	.	TRBJ2-5	TGTGCCAGCAGTTTAACGTATGGCGGACAGGAGACCCAGTACTTC	CASSLTYGGQETQYF
.	TRBV5-6	TRBD1	TRBJ1-4	TGTGCCAGCAGCTTACCGGGACAGCAAGACCGAAAACTGTTTTTT	CASSLPGQQDRKLFF
.	TRBV28	TRBD1	TRBJ1-1	TGTGCCAGCAGTTTATACCGGGACAGCTTAGTCTTT	CASSLYRDSLVF
.	TRBV29-1	TRBD2	TRBJ2-1	TGCAGCGTTGAACTCCAGCGGGGGAGCTCCTACAATGAGCAGTTCTTC	CSVELQRGSSYNEQFF
.	TRBV5-1	TRBD1	TRBJ1-1	TGCGCCAGCAGCCAGGGACAGGGGCGTGCCACTGAAGCTTTCTTT	CASSQGQGRATEAFF
once	TRBV10-3	.	TRBJ1-2	TGTGCCATCAGGGCAGCGAGAGATAACTATGGCTACACCTTC	CAIRAARDNYGYTF
.	TRBV5-1	TRBD1	TRBJ1-2	TGCGCCAGCAAAGAGACAGGGCGAGCTAACTATGGCTACACCTTC	CASKETGRANYGYTF
.	TRBV6-5	.	TRBJ2-7	TGTGCCAGCAGTTACGCAACGAGGCAGTACTTC	CASSYATRQYF
.	TRBV2	.	TRBJ1-2	TGTGCCAGCTCGAGGGATCAGGACTATGGCTACACCTTC	CASSRDQDYGYTF
.	TRBV7-2	TRBD2	TRBJ2-1	TGTGCCACGAAGCGGGGAACCTACAATGAGCAGTTCTTC	CATKRGTYNEQFF
once	TRBV7-9	.	TRBJ2-5	TGTGCCAGCACCAGTATACCCCTAGAAGAGACCCAGTACTTC	CASTSIPLEETQYF
once	TRBV5-1	TRBD2	TRBJ2-7	TGCGCCAGCAGCCTTAGCGGGGGGACTCTTGTCCACGAGCAGTACTTC	CASSLSGGTLVHEQYF
once	TRBV19	.	TRBJ2-1	TGTGCCAGTAGTATTTATCCACTAGCACACACCGAGCAGTTCTTC	CASSIYPLAHTEQFF
.	TRBV28	.	TRBJ1-2	TGTGCCAGCAGTTTAAGGGGTTACCTCAGGCATGGCTACACCTTC	CASSLRGYLRHGYTF
.	TRBV19	.	TRBJ2-4	TGTGCCAGTAGAAGCGACCGGAACATTCAGTACTTC	CASRSDRNIQYF
.	TRBV27	TRBD1	TRBJ2-5	TGTGCCAGCAGTTTCAGGTTTGAGTGGGGACAGGGGGAGACCCAGTACTTC	CASSFRFEWGQGETQYF
.	TRBV5-1	.	TRBJ2-3	TGCGCCAGCAGCTTGGGGGGCCCACCACAAGATACGCAGTATTTT	CASSLGGPPQDTQYF
.	TRBV6-5	TRBD2	TRBJ2-3	TGTGCCAGCAACTACGCGGCGGGGGGGATAGATACGCAGTATTTT	CASNYAAGGIDTQYF
.	TRBV19	.	TRBJ2-1	TGTGCCAGTAGTGTGGATTGGGGCCCGCTATCCTACAATGAGCAGTTCTTC	CASSVDWGPLSYNEQFF
.	TRBV4-2	TRBD1	TRBJ1-2	TGTGCCAGCAGCCAAAGCGGGACAGGGGGAGGCTACACCTTC	CASSQSGTGGGYTF